The next 27 T cell receptor beta chains were all read from a single sample in a study of T-cell reconstitution after alpha-beta-depleted transplantation in children. Using unique molecular identifiers, the investigators prepared the TCRbeta library. MiXCR was run by TCRdb on the PCR reads, yielding one entry per CDR3 protein. This repertoire shows 750,000 to 950,000 distinct CDR3 sequences, less than 20% found once; its top ten account for around 5.3%. Source: PBMCs, mostly from graft donor cells, taken 360 days after TCRalphabeta/CD19-depleted stem cell transplant. The source of these receptors is a male patient younger than 18 who had a stem cell transplant for acute lymphoblastic leukemia, so the T cells may come from the graft donor.

This clonotype was recorded at least ten times. The chain carries TRBV5-6 and TRBJ2-4, with 7 bases that match TRBD1. Germline V gene lookup returns CDR1 SGHDT and CDR2 YYEEEE. With 7 bases clipped from V and 4 bases from J, the junction kept 5 bases outside the gene matches. This CDR3 region has 13 residues. The CDR3 nucleotides are TGTGCCAGCGCGACAGGGTCTAAAAACATTCAGTACTTC. Translation gives CASATGSKNIQYF.

This chain links TRBV5-1 with TRBJ2-1; D may correspond to TRBD1 or TRBD2 (5 bases each). The V gene's germline CDR1 is SGHRS and CDR2 YFSETQ. Trimming took 1 base from V and 6 from J, leaving 14 bases between them. The CDR3 covers 15 residues. The CDR3 nucleotides read TGCGCCAGCAGCTTGTCCAGGGAGAGGACCAATGAGCAGTTCTTC. It specifies CASSLSRERTNEQFF.

This clonotype was found a few times. The V gene is TRBV12-3 or TRBV12-4, the J gene TRBJ2-7, with D unresolved. The CDR3 is 14 residues long. V lost 5 bases and J 3 bases, leaving 14 bases between the germline ends. The CDR3 loop is CASSPGRNNYEQYF. The CDR3 DNA reads as TGTGCCAGCAGTCCCGGACGGAACAACTACGAGCAGTACTTC.

This clonotype has only a few counts. V is TRBV7-8 and J is TRBJ2-3; 7 bases line up with TRBD1. V was clipped by 5 bases and J by 1 base; unmatched bases: 9. Germline CDR1 and CDR2: SGHVS and FQNEAQ. The CDR3 consists of 16 residues. The CDR3 DNA is TGTGCCAGCAGCCCTATCCGACAGGGCGGCACAGATACGCAGTATTTT. As protein: CASSPIRQGGTDTQYF.

The chain combines TRBV5-1 with TRBJ1-5; unclear D gene. CDR3 length equals 14 residues. V lost 0 bases, J lost 7 bases, and 11 bases lay in between. Germline values: CDR1 SGHRS, CDR2 YFSETQ. The CDR3 bases are TGCGCCAGCAGCTTGGGAGAAGGGTACCAGCCCCAGCATTTT. Translation gives CASSLGEGYQPQHF. The full variable domain, its missing parts supplied by reference TRBV5-1 and TRBJ1-5, is KAGVTQTPRYLIKTRGQQVTLSCSPISGHRSVSWYQQTPGQGLQFLFEYFSETQRNKGNFPGRFSGRQFSNSRSEMNVSTLELGDSALYLCASSLGEGYQPQHFGDGTRLSIL.

This rearrangement joins TRBV24-1 to TRBJ1-5; tentatively, D is TRBD1 (6 bases). Germline CDR1 KGHDR, CDR2 SFDVKD. This CDR3 contains 15 residues. The V end lost 5 bases, the J end lost 2 bases, and 12 bases lay between the germline ends. CDR3 nucleotides: TGTGCCACCAGTGTCGCAGGGGTTGGCAATCAGCCCCAGCATTTT. Its translation: CATSVAGVGNQPQHF.

V usage is TRBV5-1 and J usage is TRBJ2-5; the D call may be TRBD1 or TRBD2 (5 bases each). The germline CDR1 and CDR2 sequences are SGHRS and YFSETQ. The V gene lost 3 bases and the J gene lost 5 bases, with 17 bases spanning the gap. The CDR3 covers 15 residues. The CDR3 sequence: CASSWTPGTLETQYF. Written as DNA, the CDR3 is TGCGCCAGCAGCTGGACCCCCGGGACCCTGGAGACCCAGTACTTC.

J is TRBJ1-1 and V is TRBV6-5; unclear D gene. Looked up from germline, CDR1 is MNHEY and CDR2 is SVGAGI. The ends were cut back, 6 bases at V and 0 bases at J, with 8 bases in the middle. The CDR3 consists of 13 residues. CDR3 amino acids: CASRDGMNTEAFF. As DNA, the CDR3 is TGTGCCAGCAGAGACGGAATGAACACTGAAGCTTTCTTT.

This clonotype was observed a few times. The chain uses TRBV20-1 and TRBJ2-1, with 10 bases fitting TRBD2. This CDR3 comprises 14 residues. With 6 bases clipped from V and 2 bases from J, the junction kept 4 bases outside the gene matches. Germline assignment: CDR1 DFQATT and CDR2 SNEGSKA (reference sequence). CDR3 sequence reads: CSARLAGTYNEQFF. The CDR3 region has the DNA TGCAGTGCGAGACTAGCGGGCACCTACAATGAGCAGTTCTTC.

The table lists this clonotype with a few counts. The chain couples TRBV7-9 to TRBJ1-2, with 10 bases lining up with TRBD1. The junction had 8 bases not matched to a gene; V was cut back by 4 bases and J by 0 bases. The CDR3 sequence is 17 residues long. Germline values: CDR1 SEHNR, CDR2 FQNEAQ (reference sequence). The CDR3 DNA sequence: TGTGCCAGCAGCTCCGGGACAGGGGCCCCCGCTAACTATGGCTACACCTTC. Translating gives CASSSGTGAPANYGYTF.

In its sample, this clonotype was seen many times. The chain has TRBV29-1 and TRBJ2-5, with D unresolved. The length of the CDR3 is 10 residues. V was cut by 5 bases and J by 5 bases, with 6 bases left in between. Germline values: CDR1 SQVTM, CDR2 ANQGSEA. DNA for the CDR3: TGCAGCGTTTTTCGGGAGACCCAGTACTTC. Translating it yields CSVFRETQYF.

The chain employs TRBV9 and TRBJ2-7; 13 bases match TRBD2. The CDR3 has 14 amino acids. Trimming cost V 6 bases and J 7 bases; bases outside gene matches: 7. Per germline, CDR1 SGDLS and CDR2 YYNGEE. The CDR3 DNA follows: TGTGCCAGCACCGGGACTAGCGGGACCTCTGAGCAGTACTTC. Residues: CASTGTSGTSEQYF.

This clonotype was observed a handful of times. V and J are TRBV20-1 and TRBJ1-5; 7 bases fit TRBD1. The length of the CDR3 is 14 residues. The V gene end was trimmed by 6 bases and the J gene end by 0 bases; junction bases not matched to a gene: 5. Germline V gene sequence: CDR1 DFQATT, CDR2 SNEGSKA (reference sequence). The CDR3 sequence: CSAGTVYSNQPQHF. CDR3 bases: TGCAGTGCGGGGACAGTTTATAGCAATCAGCCCCAGCATTTT.

The genes are TRBV9 and TRBJ2-1; 12 bases fit TRBD2. Germline CDR1 SGDLS, CDR2 YYNGEE. V lost 0 bases to trimming and J lost 10 bases; unmatched junction nucleotides: 11. The CDR3 has 17 residues. The CDR3 DNA sequence: TGTGCCAGCAGCGTAGCTACGTGGACTAGCGGGATCGAGGAGCAGTTCTTC. This gives the protein CASSVATWTSGIEEQFF.

This clonotype occurred a few times. The chain joins TRBV28 to TRBJ2-2; 7 bases align to TRBD1. The CDR3 is 13 amino acids. With V trimmed by 4 bases and J by 5 bases, 1 base remained unmatched. Germline V gene sequence: CDR1 MDHEN, CDR2 SYDVKM. The CDR3 is CASSSGQTGELFF. The CDR3 nucleotides read TGTGCCAGCAGTTCGGGACAGACCGGGGAGCTGTTTTTT.

The genes are TRBV20-1 and TRBJ2-5; TRBD1 might be the D (6 bases). Germline values: CDR1 DFQATT, CDR2 SNEGSKA (reference sequence). Trimming pared 6 bases from V and 1 base from J, leaving 12 bases between. The CDR3 loop spans 13 amino acids. CDR3 sequence reads: CSAVHRVQETQYF. In DNA, the CDR3 is TGCAGTGCCGTACACAGGGTCCAAGAGACCCAGTACTTC.

The chain joins TRBV18 to TRBJ2-1; 7 bases are shared with TRBD2. V lost 0 bases, J lost 8 bases, and 7 bases stayed unmatched. Germline V gene sequence: CDR1 KGHSH, CDR2 LQKENI. This CDR3 contains 15 residues. CDR3 in amino acids: CASSPPFRLADEQFF. The CDR3 DNA follows: TGTGCCAGCTCACCACCGTTCCGACTAGCCGATGAGCAGTTCTTC.

This clonotype was counted only a few times. This chain's CDR3 is CSAIGTSGGNNEQFF. For the CDR3, the DNA is TGCAGTGCAATCGGGACTAGCGGAGGTAACAATGAGCAGTTCTTC. This chain links TRBV20-1 with TRBJ2-1, with 11 bases identical to TRBD2. With V trimmed by 6 bases and J by 5 bases, 9 bases remained unmatched. The CDR3 is 15 amino acids. Germline CDR1 and CDR2: DFQATT and SNEGSKA (reference sequence).

V usage is TRBV7-2 and J usage is TRBJ2-1; D not resolved. Germline V gene sequence: CDR1 SGHTA, CDR2 FQGNSA. CDR3 length equals 14 residues. V lost 2 bases, J lost 4 bases, and 9 bases lay in between. The CDR3 region is CASSLSDGYNEQFF. Here the CDR3 DNA reads TGTGCCAGCAGCTTATCAGACGGGTACAATGAGCAGTTCTTC.

This clonotype was counted only a few times. The rearrangement uses TRBV12-3 or TRBV12-4 and TRBJ2-3; 10 bases line up with TRBD2. This CDR3 has 20 amino acids. J gave up 2 bases and V 9 bases, and 23 bases lay outside the gene matches. CDR3 DNA sequence: TGTGCCAGTATTCCACGCGGGCTAGCGGGAGTAAAGTGGGACACAGATACGCAGTATTTT. It codes for CASIPRGLAGVKWDTDTQYF.

This clonotype was observed a handful of times. The rearrangement uses TRBV5-5 and TRBJ2-1; D not resolved. The CDR3 loop spans 15 amino acids. Trimming left V 6 bases short and J 8 bases short, with 21 bases between. The germline CDR1 and CDR2 sequences are SGHKS and YYEKEE (reference sequence). DNA for the CDR3: TGTGCCAGCACGCCCTCGATGGATGGCGACCATGAGCAGTTCTTC. This gives the protein CASTPSMDGDHEQFF.

This clonotype appeared a few times. The gene calls are TRBV10-3 and TRBJ2-7; no clear D gene. The CDR3 spans 13 residues. With 0 bases removed from V and 3 bases from J, the gap between germline ends came to 6 bases. Germline V gene data show CDR1 as ENHRY and CDR2 as SYGVKD. This CDR3 reads CAISESILYEQYF. In nucleotides, the CDR3 is TGTGCCATCAGTGAGTCGATCCTCTACGAGCAGTACTTC.

The chain combines TRBV3-1 with TRBJ2-7; TRBD1 might be the D (6 bases). This CDR3 region has 15 residues. Trimming took 0 bases from V and 2 from J, leaving 11 bases between them. Germline V gives CDR1 LGHDT, CDR2 YNNKEL (reference sequence). Here the CDR3 reads CASSQDLGQPYEQYF. The CDR3 bases are TGTGCCAGCAGCCAAGATCTTGGACAGCCCTACGAGCAGTACTTC.

In this sample, this clonotype turned up many times. The V gene is TRBV29-1, the J gene TRBJ2-1; D possibly corresponds to TRBD2 (6 bases). V lost 7 bases and J lost 3, with 16 bases in between. CDR3 length equals 14 residues. In germline, CDR1 is SQVTM, CDR2 ANQGSEA. CDR3 in amino acids: CSAGDSGFYNEQFF. CDR3 DNA sequence: TGCAGCGCCGGGGACTCGGGTTTCTACAATGAGCAGTTCTTC.

This clonotype has only a few counts. A much larger clone lies a single base off, so this may be a read error. This chain connects TRBV7-9 to TRBJ2-2; a possible D gene is TRBD2 (6 bases). Trimming took 7 bases from V and 6 from J, leaving 9 bases between them. This CDR3 has 12 residues. Germline V CDR1 and CDR2: SEHNR, FQNEAQ (reference sequence). This CDR3 is CASTPGAGELFF. CDR3 coding DNA: TGTGCCAGCACTCCGGGGGCCGGGGAGCTGTTTTTT.

This clonotype was seen repeatedly, ten times or more. The rearrangement uses TRBV4-1 and TRBJ2-3, with TRBD2 identical over 9 bases. V lost 1 base and J lost 4; bases outside the gene matches: 9. The CDR3 sequence is 17 residues long. Germline V gene data show CDR1 as MGHRA and CDR2 as YSYEKL. CDR3 loop: CASSQVIAGVSPDTQYF. CDR3 nucleotides: TGCGCCAGCAGCCAAGTAATAGCGGGAGTAAGTCCAGATACGCAGTATTTT.

This clonotype has a handful of counts. This chain connects TRBV20-1 to TRBJ1-6; D is ambiguous. Looked up from germline, CDR1 is DFQATT and CDR2 is SNEGSKA (reference sequence). The germline V and J ends were trimmed by 6 bases and 9 bases, with 18 bases remaining between them. The CDR3 spans 14 residues. CDR3 protein: CSATHGEGGSPLHF. The CDR3 region has the DNA TGCAGTGCAACACACGGGGAGGGCGGTTCACCCCTCCACTTT.